This TCR beta chain was obtained from a study of T-cell memory formation after mild COVID-19. Study in general: Largely, TCR clusters stayed within a single donor.

cDNA libraries for TCR alpha and TCR beta, carrying sample barcodes and UMIs, came from 5'RACE with constant-segment primers. TCRdb independently ran MiXCR on the 5' RACE reads; one entry per CDR3 protein. The data hold approximately 300,000 distinct CDR3 sequences, with under 8.5% observed a single time. Concerning this clonotype: Its antigen is as yet unknown.

Findings and limits, study-wide: Chiefly within CM and EM were the contracting CD4+ clones; CD8+ ones were within EMRA. Detection of some responders pre-infection suggested pre-existing cross-reactive memory T cells participated.

V was clipped by 1 base and J by 8 bases; unmatched bases: 8. The germline gives CDR1 LGHDT, CDR2 YNNKEL (reference sequence). CDR3 length equals 16 residues. This receptor was identified in a young man who had mild COVID-19 (a few samples of this study predate the infection). Cell type and time point are not known. V gene TRBV3-1 combines with J gene TRBJ2-1; TRBD2 matches 10 bases. Sequencing was performed on PBMCs or a T cell subset sorted from them (not recorded which). The CDR3 DNA reads TGTGCCAGCAGCCAAGCGAACCTAGCGGGGGCGGATGAGCAGTTCTTC. Amino acids: CASSQANLAGADEQFF.